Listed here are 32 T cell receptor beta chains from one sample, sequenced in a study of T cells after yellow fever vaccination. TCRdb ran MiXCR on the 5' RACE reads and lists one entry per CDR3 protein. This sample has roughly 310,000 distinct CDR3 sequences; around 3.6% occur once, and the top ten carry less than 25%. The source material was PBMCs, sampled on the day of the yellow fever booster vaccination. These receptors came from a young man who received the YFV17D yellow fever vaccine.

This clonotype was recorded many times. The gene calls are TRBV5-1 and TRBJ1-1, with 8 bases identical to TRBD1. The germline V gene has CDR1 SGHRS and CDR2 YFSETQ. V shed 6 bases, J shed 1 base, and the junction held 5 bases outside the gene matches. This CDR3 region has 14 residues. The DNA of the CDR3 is TGCGCCAGCAACTCAGGGGGCCAGAACACTGAAGCTTTCTTT. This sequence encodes CASNSGGQNTEAFF.

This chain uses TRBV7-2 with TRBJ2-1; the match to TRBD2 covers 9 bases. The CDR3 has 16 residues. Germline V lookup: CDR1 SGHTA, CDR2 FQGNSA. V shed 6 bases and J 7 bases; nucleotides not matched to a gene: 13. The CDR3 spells CASSQRTRGGGNEQFF. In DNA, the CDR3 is TGTGCCAGCAGTCAAAGAACCCGCGGGGGGGGGAATGAGCAGTTCTTC.

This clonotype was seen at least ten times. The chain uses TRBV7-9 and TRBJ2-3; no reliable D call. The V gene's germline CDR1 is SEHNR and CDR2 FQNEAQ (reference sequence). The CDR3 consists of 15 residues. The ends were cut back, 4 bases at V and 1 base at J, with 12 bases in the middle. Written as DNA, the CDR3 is TGTGCCAGCAGCTCCCCCCAGAGACGCACAGATACGCAGTATTTT. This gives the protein CASSSPQRRTDTQYF.

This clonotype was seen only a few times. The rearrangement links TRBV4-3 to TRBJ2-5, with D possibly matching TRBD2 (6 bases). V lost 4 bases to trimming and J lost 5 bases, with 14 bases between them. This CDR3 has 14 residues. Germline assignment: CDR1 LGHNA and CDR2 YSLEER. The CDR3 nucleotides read TGCGCCAGCAGCCGGAGGGCAGGAGAGGAGACCCAGTACTTC. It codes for CASSRRAGEETQYF.

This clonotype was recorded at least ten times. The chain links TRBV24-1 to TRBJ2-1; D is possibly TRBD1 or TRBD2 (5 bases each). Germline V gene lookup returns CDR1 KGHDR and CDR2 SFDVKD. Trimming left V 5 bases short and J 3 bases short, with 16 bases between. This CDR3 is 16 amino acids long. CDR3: CATSGPGRRFYNEQFF. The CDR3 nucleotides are TGTGCCACCAGTGGACCGGGACGGCGCTTCTACAATGAGCAGTTCTTC.

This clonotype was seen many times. In nucleotides, the CDR3 is TGTGCCAGCAGCAAGGACGTCATGACCGACGGTGAAGCTTTCTTT. Its translation is CASSKDVMTDGEAFF. This chain links TRBV7-6 with TRBJ1-1; no firm D call. The CDR3 spans 15 residues. The V gene's germline CDR1 is SGHVS and CDR2 FNYEAQ. V gave up 5 bases and J gave up 7 bases, with 20 bases separating them.

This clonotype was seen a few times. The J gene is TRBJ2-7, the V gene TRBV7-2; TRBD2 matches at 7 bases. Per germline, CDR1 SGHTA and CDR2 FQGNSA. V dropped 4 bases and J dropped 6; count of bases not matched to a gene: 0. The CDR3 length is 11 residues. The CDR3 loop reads CASSSGGEQYF. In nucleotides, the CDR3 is TGTGCCAGCAGCTCGGGGGGCGAGCAGTACTTC.

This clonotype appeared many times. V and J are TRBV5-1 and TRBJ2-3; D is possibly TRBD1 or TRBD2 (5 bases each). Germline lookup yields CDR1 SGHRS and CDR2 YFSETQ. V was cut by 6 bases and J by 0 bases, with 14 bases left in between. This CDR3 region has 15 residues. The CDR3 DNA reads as TGCGCCAGCACCTACGGGACGCCTAGCACAGATACGCAGTATTTT. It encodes CASTYGTPSTDTQYF.

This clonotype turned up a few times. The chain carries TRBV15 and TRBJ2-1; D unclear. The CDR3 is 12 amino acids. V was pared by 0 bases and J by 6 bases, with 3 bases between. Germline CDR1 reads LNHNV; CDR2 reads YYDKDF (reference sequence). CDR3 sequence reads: CATSRDGNEQFF. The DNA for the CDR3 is TGTGCCACCAGCAGAGATGGCAATGAGCAGTTCTTC.

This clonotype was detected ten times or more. The CDR3 bases are TGTGCCATCAGTGAACCATCGACAGGGTTGAACACCGGGGAGCTGTTTTTT. As protein: CAISEPSTGLNTGELFF. The rearrangement uses TRBV10-3 and TRBJ2-2; 7 bases match TRBD1. This CDR3 contains 17 residues. Germline loops: CDR1 ENHRY, CDR2 SYGVKD. J gave up 1 base and V 3 bases, and 8 bases lay outside the gene matches.

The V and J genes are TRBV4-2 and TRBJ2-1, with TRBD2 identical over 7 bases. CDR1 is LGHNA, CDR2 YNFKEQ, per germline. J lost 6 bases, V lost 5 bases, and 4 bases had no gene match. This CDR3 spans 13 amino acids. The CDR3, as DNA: TGTGCCAGCAGCGGGGGGGGGAGCAATGAGCAGTTCTTC. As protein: CASSGGGSNEQFF.

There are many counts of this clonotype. The CDR3 spells CASSDRRGYYEQYV. The CDR3 DNA sequence: TGTGCCAGCAGTGATCGCAGGGGTTACTACGAGCAGTACGTC. This chain links TRBV2 with TRBJ2-7, with D perhaps TRBD1 (6 bases). Between the trimmed V and J ends, which lost 3 bases and 3 bases, there was a span of 12 bases. Germline V lookup: CDR1 SNHLY, CDR2 FYNNEI. This CDR3 region has 14 residues.

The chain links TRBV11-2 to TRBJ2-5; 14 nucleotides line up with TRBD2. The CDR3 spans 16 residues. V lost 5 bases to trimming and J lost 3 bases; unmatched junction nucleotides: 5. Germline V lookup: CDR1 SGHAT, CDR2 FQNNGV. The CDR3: CASSLRGLAGEETQYF. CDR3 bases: TGTGCCAGCAGCCTACGGGGACTAGCGGGGGAAGAGACCCAGTACTTC.

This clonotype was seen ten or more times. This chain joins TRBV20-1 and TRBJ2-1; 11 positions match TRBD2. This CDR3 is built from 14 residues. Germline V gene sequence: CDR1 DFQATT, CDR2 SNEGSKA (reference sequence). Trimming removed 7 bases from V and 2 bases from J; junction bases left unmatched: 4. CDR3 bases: TGCAGTGTTCTTAGCGGGGGGGCCTACAATGAGCAGTTCTTC. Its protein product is CSVLSGGAYNEQFF.

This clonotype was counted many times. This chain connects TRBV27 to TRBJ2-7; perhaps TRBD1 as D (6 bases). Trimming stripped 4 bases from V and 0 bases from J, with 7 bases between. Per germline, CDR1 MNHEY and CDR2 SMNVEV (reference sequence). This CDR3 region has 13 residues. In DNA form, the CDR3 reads TGTGCCAGCAGTTGGGACATCTCCTACGAGCAGTACGTC. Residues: CASSWDISYEQYV.

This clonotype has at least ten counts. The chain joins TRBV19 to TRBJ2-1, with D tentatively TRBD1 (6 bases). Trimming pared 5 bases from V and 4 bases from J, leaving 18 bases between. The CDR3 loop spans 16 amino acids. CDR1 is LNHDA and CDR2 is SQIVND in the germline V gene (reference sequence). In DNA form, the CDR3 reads TGTGCCAGTAGTCTACAGGGAAATGGGGCTTACAATGAGCAGTTCTTC. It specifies CASSLQGNGAYNEQFF.

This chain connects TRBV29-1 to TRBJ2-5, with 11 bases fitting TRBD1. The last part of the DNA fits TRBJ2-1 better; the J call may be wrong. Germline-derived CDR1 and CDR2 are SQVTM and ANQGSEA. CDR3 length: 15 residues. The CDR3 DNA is TGCAGCGTTGCCGGACAGGGGGCAGCTGATGAGACCCAGTTCTTC. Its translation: CSVAGQGAADETQFF.

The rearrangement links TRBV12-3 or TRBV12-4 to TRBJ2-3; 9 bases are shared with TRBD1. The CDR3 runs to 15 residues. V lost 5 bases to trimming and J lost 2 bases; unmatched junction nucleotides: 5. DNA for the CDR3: TGTGCCAGCAGTCCCCGGGACAGGGACACAGATACGCAGTATTTT. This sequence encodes CASSPRDRDTDTQYF.

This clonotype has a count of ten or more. The CDR3, as DNA: TGCGCCAGCAGCCAAGTAATCGGGACAGGGGCCTACGAGCAGTACTTC. Its protein product is CASSQVIGTGAYEQYF. The chain links TRBV4-3 to TRBJ2-7, with 10 bases lining up with TRBD1. Looked up from germline, CDR1 is LGHNA and CDR2 is YSLEER. CDR3 size: 16 residues. The J segment lost 2 bases and the V segment lost 1 base, leaving 5 bases of the junction unmatched.

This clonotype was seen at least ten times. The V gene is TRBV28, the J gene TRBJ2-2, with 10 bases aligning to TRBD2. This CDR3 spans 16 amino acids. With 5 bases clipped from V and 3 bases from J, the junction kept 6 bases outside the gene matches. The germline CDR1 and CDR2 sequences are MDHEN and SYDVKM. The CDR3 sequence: CASSLGLAAYTGELFF. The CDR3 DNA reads TGTGCCAGCAGTCTAGGACTAGCGGCTTACACCGGGGAGCTGTTTTTT. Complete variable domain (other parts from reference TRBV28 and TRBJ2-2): DVKVTQSSRYLVKRTGEKVFLECVQDMDHENMFWYRQDPGLGLRLIYFSYDVKMKEKGDIPEGYSVSREKKERFSLILESASTNQTSMYLCASSLGLAAYTGELFFGEGSRLTVL.

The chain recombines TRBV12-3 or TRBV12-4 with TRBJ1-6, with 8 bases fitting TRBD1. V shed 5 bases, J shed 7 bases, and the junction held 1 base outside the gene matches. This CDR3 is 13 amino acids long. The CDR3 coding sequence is TGTGCCAGCAGTCGGACAGGGAATTCACCCCTCCACTTT. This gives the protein CASSRTGNSPLHF.

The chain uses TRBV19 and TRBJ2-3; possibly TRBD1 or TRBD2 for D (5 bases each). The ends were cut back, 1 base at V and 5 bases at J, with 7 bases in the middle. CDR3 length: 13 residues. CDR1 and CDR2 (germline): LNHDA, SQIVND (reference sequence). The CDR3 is CASSIGGGDTQYF. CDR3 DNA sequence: TGTGCCAGTAGTATAGGTGGGGGAGATACGCAGTATTTT.

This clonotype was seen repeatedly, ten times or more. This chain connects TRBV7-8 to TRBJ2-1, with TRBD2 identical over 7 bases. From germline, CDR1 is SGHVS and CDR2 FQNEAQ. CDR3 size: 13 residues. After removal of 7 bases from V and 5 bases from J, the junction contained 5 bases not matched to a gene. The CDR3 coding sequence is TGTGCCAGCAAGGGGACTACGAACAATGAGCAGTTCTTC. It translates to CASKGTTNNEQFF.

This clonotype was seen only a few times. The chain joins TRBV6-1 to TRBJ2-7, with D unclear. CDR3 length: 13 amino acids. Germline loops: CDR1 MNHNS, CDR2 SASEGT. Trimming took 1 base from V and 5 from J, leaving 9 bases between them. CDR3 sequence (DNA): TGTGCCAGCAGTGAAGAACGCTGGGACGAGCAGTACTTC. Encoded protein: CASSEERWDEQYF.

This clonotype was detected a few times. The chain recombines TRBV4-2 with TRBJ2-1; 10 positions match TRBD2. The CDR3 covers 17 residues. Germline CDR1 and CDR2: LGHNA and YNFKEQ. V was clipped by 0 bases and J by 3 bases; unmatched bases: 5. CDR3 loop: CASSQDVAGGYYNEQFF. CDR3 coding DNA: TGTGCCAGCAGCCAAGACGTAGCGGGGGGCTACTACAATGAGCAGTTCTTC.

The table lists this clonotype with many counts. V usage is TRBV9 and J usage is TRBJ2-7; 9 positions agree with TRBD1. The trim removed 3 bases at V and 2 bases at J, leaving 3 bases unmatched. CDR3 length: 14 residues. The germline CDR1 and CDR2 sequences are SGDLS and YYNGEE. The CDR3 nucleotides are TGTGCCAGCAGCGCGGGACAGGGTCCCTACGAGCAGTACTTC. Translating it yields CASSAGQGPYEQYF.

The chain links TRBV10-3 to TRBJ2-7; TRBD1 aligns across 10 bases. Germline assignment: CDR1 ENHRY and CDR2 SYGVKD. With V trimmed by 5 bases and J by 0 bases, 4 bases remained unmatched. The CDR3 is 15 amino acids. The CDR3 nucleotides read TGTGCCATCAGTTTCGGGGACAGGGGCTCCTACGAGCAGTACGTC. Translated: CAISFGDRGSYEQYV.

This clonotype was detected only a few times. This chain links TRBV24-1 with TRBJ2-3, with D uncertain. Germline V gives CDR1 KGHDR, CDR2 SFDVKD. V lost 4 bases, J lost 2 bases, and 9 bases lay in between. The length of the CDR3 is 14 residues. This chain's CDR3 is CATSEPAITDTQYF. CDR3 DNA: TGTGCCACCAGTGAACCCGCCATCACAGATACGCAGTATTTT.

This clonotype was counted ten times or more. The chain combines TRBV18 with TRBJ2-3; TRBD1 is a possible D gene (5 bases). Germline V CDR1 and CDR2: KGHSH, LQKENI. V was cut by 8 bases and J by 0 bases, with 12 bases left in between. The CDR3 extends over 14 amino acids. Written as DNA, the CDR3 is TGTGCCAGCAGTCCTGGACAAAGCACAGATACGCAGTATTTT. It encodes CASSPGQSTDTQYF.

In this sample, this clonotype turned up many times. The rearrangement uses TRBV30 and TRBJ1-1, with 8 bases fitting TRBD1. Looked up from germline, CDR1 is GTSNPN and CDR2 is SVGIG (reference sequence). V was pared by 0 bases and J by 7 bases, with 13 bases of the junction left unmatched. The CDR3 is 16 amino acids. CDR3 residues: CAWSVGQGARADEAFF. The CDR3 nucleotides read TGTGCCTGGAGTGTCGGGCAGGGGGCCCGGGCCGATGAAGCTTTCTTT.

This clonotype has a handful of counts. CDR3 DNA: TGTGCCAGCAGGGGGGGACAGGGTAATTCACCCCTCCACTTT. It translates to CASRGGQGNSPLHF. The chain couples TRBV12-3 or TRBV12-4 to TRBJ1-6; 9 positions agree with TRBD1. Trimming cost V 6 bases and J 6 bases; bases outside gene matches: 3. The CDR3 runs to 14 residues.

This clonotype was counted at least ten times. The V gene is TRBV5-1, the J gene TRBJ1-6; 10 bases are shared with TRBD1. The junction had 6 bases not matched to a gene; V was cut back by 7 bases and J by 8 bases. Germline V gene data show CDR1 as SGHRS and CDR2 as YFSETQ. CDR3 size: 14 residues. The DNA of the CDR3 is TGCGCCAGCGCCCGGGACAGGGGCTATTCACCCCTCCACTTT. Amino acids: CASARDRGYSPLHF.